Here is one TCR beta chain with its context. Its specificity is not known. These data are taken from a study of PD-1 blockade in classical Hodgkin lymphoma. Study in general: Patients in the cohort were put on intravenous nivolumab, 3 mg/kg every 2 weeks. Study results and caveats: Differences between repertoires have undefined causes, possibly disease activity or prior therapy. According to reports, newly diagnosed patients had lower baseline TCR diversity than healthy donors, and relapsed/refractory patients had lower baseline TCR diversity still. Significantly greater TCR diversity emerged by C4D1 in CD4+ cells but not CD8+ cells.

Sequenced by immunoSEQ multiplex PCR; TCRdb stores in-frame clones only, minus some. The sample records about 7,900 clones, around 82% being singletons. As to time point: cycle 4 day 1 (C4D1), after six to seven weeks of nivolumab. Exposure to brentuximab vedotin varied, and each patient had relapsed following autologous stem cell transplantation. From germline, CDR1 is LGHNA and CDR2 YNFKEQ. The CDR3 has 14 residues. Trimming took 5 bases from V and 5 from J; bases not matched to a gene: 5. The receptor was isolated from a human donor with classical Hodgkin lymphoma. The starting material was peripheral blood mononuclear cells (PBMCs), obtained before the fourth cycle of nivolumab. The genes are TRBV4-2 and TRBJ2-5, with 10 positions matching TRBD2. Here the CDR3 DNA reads TGTGCCAGCAGCGAGTCTAGCGGGAGTGAGACCCAGTACTTC. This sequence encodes CASSESSGSETQYF.